This TCR beta chain came from a study of cytomegalovirus exposure and HLA in healthy donors. Study-level background: Researchers previously reported finding fewer than 140 million unique TCR beta sequences from roughly 200 million T cells.

The study ran its PCR with 60 Vbeta and 13 Jbeta primers. In the original analysis: Unique TCR beta chains numbered about 72 million in a later analysis, with approximately 10 million shared. Libraries were prepared by immunoSEQ multiplex PCR; TCRdb keeps only in-frame clonotypes and omits some of them. Clonal size and the V and J genes are those of that table, whereas D and trimming came from the DNA. The sample features roughly 60,000 clones, with around 2.1% in its top ten. This CDR3 contains 13 residues. Trimming took 4 bases from V and 3 from J, leaving 8 bases between them. Germline lookup yields CDR1 SGHTS and CDR2 YDEGEE. In regard to this clone: The antigen remains unidentified.

Study conclusions and caveats: Published work reported that the classifier diagnosed cytomegalovirus status with high specificity and sensitivity. Because they were indistinguishable, some V segments, including TRBV6-2 and TRBV6-3, were excluded.

This receptor was identified in a woman aged 18-29 years in good health and CMV-seronegative. The chain combines TRBV5-8 with TRBJ1-5; D gene unclear. The sequenced sample consisted of PBMCs. Here the CDR3 reads CASSVGLNQPQHF. DNA of the CDR3: TGTGCCAGCAGCGTGGGTCTCAATCAGCCCCAGCATTTT.